The 23 T cell receptor beta chains in this list originate from one sample, sequenced in a study of blood T cell repertoires in COVID-19. Some clones are missing from TCRdb's copy, which holds only in-frame ones; the method was immunoSEQ multiplex PCR. Of roughly 180,000 clones listed, around 85% were seen once; the top ten hold less than 9%. Specimen: peripheral blood. These receptors came from an older woman with acute or convalescent COVID-19.

This rearrangement joins TRBV6-5 to TRBJ1-4; no clear D. The CDR3 runs 15 residues. V was shortened by 6 bases and J by 8 bases, with 19 bases between the two germline ends. The germline V gene has CDR1 MNHEY and CDR2 SVGAGI. The CDR3 coding sequence is TGTGCCAGCAGCGACGGGGAGCGGCCCAGGGAAAAACTGTTTTTT. This translates into CASSDGERPREKLFF.

The chain employs TRBV6-5 and TRBJ1-2; 7 nucleotides align to TRBD1. The CDR3 has 14 residues. J gave up 3 bases and V 10 bases, and 11 bases lay outside the gene matches. Germline V gene sequence: CDR1 MNHEY, CDR2 SVGAGI. The CDR3 region has the DNA TGTGCCACGTACAGGGGACGCGAATACTATGGCTACACCTTC. It is translated as CATYRGREYYGYTF.

V usage is TRBV15 and J usage is TRBJ2-3; 7 bases align to TRBD2. From germline, CDR1 is LNHNV and CDR2 YYDKDF (reference sequence). Unmatched junction bases numbered 7, after V lost 4 bases and J lost 3 bases. The CDR3 covers 15 residues. In DNA, the CDR3 is TGTGCCACCAGCACCCCCGCTAGCGGAACAGATACGCAGTATTTT. Encoded protein: CATSTPASGTDTQYF.

CDR3 nucleotides: TGTGCCAGTAGTATAGTCACGACAGGGTCGCGCTCGCACTATGGCTACACCTTC. Translating gives CASSIVTTGSRSHYGYTF. The J gene is TRBJ1-2, the V gene TRBV19; 7 bases line up with TRBD1. Germline V gene lookup returns CDR1 LNHDA and CDR2 SQIVND (reference sequence). J lost 3 bases, V lost 1 base, and 14 bases had no gene match. The CDR3 runs 18 residues.

The rearrangement links TRBV3-1 (or the pseudogene TRBV3-2) to TRBJ2-2; 11 nucleotides line up with TRBD2. CDR3 length equals 19 residues. Unmatched junction bases numbered 10, after V lost 0 bases and J lost 4 bases. CDR1 is LGHDT, CDR2 YNNKEL, per germline (reference sequence). The CDR3 loop reads CASSQDAASGRLSTGELFF. The CDR3 region has the DNA TGTGCCAGCAGCCAAGATGCGGCTAGCGGGAGGTTAAGCACCGGGGAGCTGTTTTTT.

Remarks on this clone: The identical CDR3 is also encoded by other nucleotide sequences in the sample. The V and J genes are TRBV5-1 and TRBJ1-1; no reliable D call. The CDR3 spans 14 residues. The germline V and J ends were trimmed by 2 bases and 0 bases, with 8 bases remaining between them. The germline CDR1 and CDR2 sequences are SGHRS and YFSETQ. In DNA, the CDR3 is TGCGCCAGCAGCTTAGCAGGCATGAACACTGAAGCTTTCTTT. As protein: CASSLAGMNTEAFF.

The chain couples TRBV28 to TRBJ2-7; 8 positions match TRBD1. The J segment lost 5 bases and the V segment lost 5 bases, leaving 2 bases of the junction unmatched. The germline V gene encodes CDR1 MDHEN and CDR2 SYDVKM. This CDR3 region has 12 residues. CDR3 sequence reads: CASSEQGDEQYF. Here the CDR3 DNA reads TGTGCCAGCAGTGAACAGGGGGACGAGCAGTACTTC. The complete variable domain, with remaining parts taken from reference TRBV28 and TRBJ2-7, reads DVKVTQSSRYLVKRTGEKVFLECVQDMDHENMFWYRQDPGLGLRLIYFSYDVKMKEKGDIPEGYSVSREKKERFSLILESASTNQTSMYLCASSEQGDEQYFGPGTRLTVT.

V is TRBV6-1 and J is TRBJ1-2; no clear D gene. Trimming stripped 3 bases from V and 3 bases from J, with 8 bases between. The germline CDR1 and CDR2 sequences are MNHNS and SASEGT. The CDR3 extends over 13 amino acids. The CDR3 spells CASSDRPDYGYTF. CDR3 in DNA: TGTGCCAGCAGTGACAGGCCAGACTATGGCTACACCTTC.

V gene TRBV27 combines with J gene TRBJ1-5; TRBD1 agrees at 8 bases. J lost 5 bases, V lost 0 bases, and 3 bases had no gene match. This CDR3 spans 15 amino acids. Germline V gene data show CDR1 as MNHEY and CDR2 as SMNVEV (reference sequence). CDR3 coding DNA: TGTGCCAGCAGTTTATCCGTCAGGGGGCATCAGCCCCAGCATTTT. This gives the protein CASSLSVRGHQPQHF.

V is TRBV27 and J is TRBJ1-3, with D tentatively TRBD1 (6 bases). The CDR3 loop spans 15 amino acids. Germline loops: CDR1 MNHEY, CDR2 SMNVEV (reference sequence). Trimming took off 2 bases at V and 2 bases at J, with 10 bases between the two ends. CDR3 loop: CASSLEPGAGNTIYF. DNA of the CDR3: TGTGCCAGCAGTTTAGAACCAGGGGCTGGAAACACCATATATTTT.

The chain uses TRBV7-2 and TRBJ2-2; 10 bases map to TRBD2. Germline V gene lookup returns CDR1 SGHTA and CDR2 FQGNSA. The CDR3 is made up of 18 amino acids. Trimming cost V 3 bases and J 6 bases; bases outside gene matches: 13. CDR3 protein: CASSFQLAGITKAGELFF. In DNA form, the CDR3 reads TGTGCCAGCAGCTTTCAACTAGCGGGGATAACGAAGGCCGGGGAGCTGTTTTTT. Complete variable domain (other parts from reference TRBV7-2 and TRBJ2-2): GAGVSQSPSNKVTEKGKDVELRCDPISGHTALYWYRQSLGQGLEFLIYFQGNSAPDKSGLPSDRFSAERTGGSVSTLTIQRTQQEDSAVYLCASSFQLAGITKAGELFFGEGSRLTVL.

The genes are TRBV5-6 and TRBJ2-2; TRBD2 might be the D (6 bases). The germline CDR1 and CDR2 sequences are SGHDT and YYEEEE. The CDR3 is 17 residues long. V was cut by 1 base and J by 5 bases, with 18 bases left in between. CDR3 in amino acids: CASSLFDGSWGTGELFF. The CDR3 nucleotides read TGTGCCAGCAGCTTGTTCGACGGGAGCTGGGGGACCGGGGAGCTGTTTTTT.

The genes are TRBV3-1 (or the pseudogene TRBV3-2) and TRBJ2-1; 7 bases map to TRBD1. V dropped 2 bases and J dropped 10; count of bases not matched to a gene: 14. From germline, CDR1 is LGHDT and CDR2 YNNKEL (reference sequence). The length of the CDR3 is 16 residues. For the CDR3, the DNA is TGTGCCAGCAGCCAATCGTGGTCTCTGGCAGGGGGAGAGCAGTTCTTC. This gives the protein CASSQSWSLAGGEQFF.

This clone was observed a single time. The rearrangement links TRBV5-1 to TRBJ1-4, with TRBD1 matching over 9 bases. V was pared by 2 bases and J by 5 bases, with 4 bases of the junction left unmatched. The CDR3 runs 15 residues. The germline CDR1 and CDR2 sequences are SGHRS and YFSETQ. The DNA of the CDR3 is TGCGCCAGCAGCTTAATGGGACAGGGAAATGAAAAACTGTTTTTT. Residues: CASSLMGQGNEKLFF. Full variable domain (remainder filled in from reference TRBV5-1 and TRBJ1-4): KAGVTQTPRYLIKTRGQQVTLSCSPISGHRSVSWYQQTPGQGLQFLFEYFSETQRNKGNFPGRFSGRQFSNSRSEMNVSTLELGDSALYLCASSLMGQGNEKLFFGSGTQLSVL.

The chain recombines TRBV5-1 with TRBJ1-1; 8 positions agree with TRBD1. The CDR3 runs 14 residues. V lost 5 bases, J lost 4 bases, and 7 bases stayed unmatched. Germline assignment: CDR1 SGHRS and CDR2 YFSETQ. The DNA of the CDR3 is TGCGCCAGCAGACAACAAGACAGGGGCACTGAAGCTTTCTTT. It translates to CASRQQDRGTEAFF.

In the case of this clone: In the same sample, other DNA sequences code for this CDR3. This sequence joins TRBV5-1 and TRBJ2-3; 7 nucleotides agree with TRBD1. The trim removed 4 bases at V and 0 bases at J, leaving 2 bases unmatched. Germline CDR1 SGHRS, CDR2 YFSETQ. This CDR3 comprises 14 residues. The CDR3 coding sequence is TGCGCCAGCAGCCTGGGACAGAGCACAGATACGCAGTATTTT. The encoded protein is CASSLGQSTDTQYF.

The table lists this clone with a count of one. The V call is TRBV11-3, the J call TRBJ2-3; D is undetermined. This CDR3 is built from 12 residues. The V gene's germline CDR1 is SGHNT and CDR2 YENEEA. The V end lost 6 bases, the J end lost 0 bases, and 4 bases lay between the germline ends. Written as DNA, the CDR3 is TGTGCCAGCAGTATTAGCACAGATACGCAGTATTTT. Translating it yields CASSISTDTQYF.

This chain connects TRBV5-4 to TRBJ1-6; maybe TRBD1 (6 bases). The V gene lost 2 bases and the J gene lost 1 base, with 7 bases spanning the gap. Per germline, CDR1 SGHNT and CDR2 YYREEE (reference sequence). The CDR3 extends over 15 amino acids. CDR3 nucleotide sequence: TGTGCCAGCAGCTTAGGGGGTTCCTATAATTCACCCCTCCACTTT. Amino acids: CASSLGGSYNSPLHF.

Note on this clone: Other DNA sequences of this sample code for an identical CDR3. This sequence joins TRBV5-1 and TRBJ1-5; TRBD1 is a possible D gene (5 bases). CDR3 length: 14 residues. CDR1 is SGHRS, CDR2 YFSETQ, per germline. V lost 4 bases and J 3 bases, leaving 11 bases between the germline ends. This CDR3 reads CASSLGGSNQPQHF. CDR3 in DNA: TGCGCCAGCAGCCTCGGGGGGTCCAATCAGCCCCAGCATTTT. The variable domain in full, completed from reference TRBV5-1 and TRBJ1-5, reads KAGVTQTPRYLIKTRGQQVTLSCSPISGHRSVSWYQQTPGQGLQFLFEYFSETQRNKGNFPGRFSGRQFSNSRSEMNVSTLELGDSALYLCASSLGGSNQPQHFGDGTRLSIL.

V usage is TRBV9 and J usage is TRBJ1-1; no firm D call. Trimming cost V 6 bases and J 3 bases, with 18 bases left between them. This CDR3 contains 15 residues. Germline lookup yields CDR1 SGDLS and CDR2 YYNGEE. CDR3 sequence: CASTERVDGDTEAFF. The CDR3 DNA reads as TGTGCCAGCACCGAGAGGGTCGATGGGGACACTGAAGCTTTCTTT.

Details on this clone: A junction boundary mismatches the germline segment, possibly from a read error. The chain is built from TRBV28 and TRBJ2-5; D assignment may be TRBD1 or TRBD2 (6 bases each). This CDR3 contains 13 residues. In germline, CDR1 is MDHEN, CDR2 SYDVKM. The CDR3 here is CTSRGLIQETQYF. The DNA for the CDR3 is TGTACCAGCAGGGGACTTATACAAGAGACCCAGTACTTC.

The chain links TRBV9 to TRBJ1-2, with TRBD1 matching 11 bases. With V trimmed by 0 bases and J by 6 bases, 4 bases remained unmatched. CDR3 length: 15 residues. Germline V CDR1 and CDR2: SGDLS, YYNGEE. The CDR3 here is CASSVAGQGEHGYTF. CDR3 nucleotide sequence: TGTGCCAGCAGCGTAGCGGGACAGGGGGAGCATGGCTACACCTTC.

The V and J genes are TRBV29-1 and TRBJ1-1, with TRBD1 matching 7 bases. The germline CDR1 and CDR2 sequences are SQVTM and ANQGSEA. J was trimmed by 5 bases and V by 8 bases; bases with no gene match: 11. This CDR3 has 13 residues. CDR3 residues: CSPYRGRGTEAFF. The DNA of the CDR3 is TGCAGCCCATACAGGGGTCGAGGAACTGAAGCTTTCTTT.